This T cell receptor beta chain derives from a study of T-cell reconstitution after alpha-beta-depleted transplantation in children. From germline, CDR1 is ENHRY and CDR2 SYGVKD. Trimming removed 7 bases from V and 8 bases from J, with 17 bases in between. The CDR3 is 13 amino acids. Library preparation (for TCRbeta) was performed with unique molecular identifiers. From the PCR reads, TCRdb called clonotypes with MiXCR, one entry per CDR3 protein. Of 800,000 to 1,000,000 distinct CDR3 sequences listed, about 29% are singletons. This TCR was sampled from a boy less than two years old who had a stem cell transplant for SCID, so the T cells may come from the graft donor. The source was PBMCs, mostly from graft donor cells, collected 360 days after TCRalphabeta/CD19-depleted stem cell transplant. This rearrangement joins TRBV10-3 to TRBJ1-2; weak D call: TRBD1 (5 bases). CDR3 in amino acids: CAINYGAGGGYTF. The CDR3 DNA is TGTGCCATCAACTACGGGGCCGGGGGAGGCTACACCTTC.